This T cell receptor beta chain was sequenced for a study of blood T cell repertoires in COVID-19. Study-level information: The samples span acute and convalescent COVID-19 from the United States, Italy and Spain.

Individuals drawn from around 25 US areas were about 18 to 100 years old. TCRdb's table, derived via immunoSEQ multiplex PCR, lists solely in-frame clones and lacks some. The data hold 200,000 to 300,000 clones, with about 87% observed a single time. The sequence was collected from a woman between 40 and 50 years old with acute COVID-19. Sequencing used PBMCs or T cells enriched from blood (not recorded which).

The CDR3 region is CASSQTGDVFYGYTF. The CDR3 DNA reads TGCGCCAGCAGCCAAACAGGGGACGTGTTTTATGGCTACACCTTC. This chain joins TRBV5-1 and TRBJ1-2, with 7 bases lining up with TRBD1. V shed 4 bases, J shed 5 bases, and the junction held 11 bases outside the gene matches. This CDR3 contains 15 residues. CDR1 and CDR2 (germline): SGHRS, YFSETQ.